What follows are 2 T cell receptor beta chains derived from one specimen sequenced in a study of blood T cell repertoires in COVID-19. Assay used: immunoSEQ multiplex PCR; TCRdb lists only in-frame clones, some missing. The data hold fewer than 150,000 clones, with about nine tenths observed a single time. Source material: peripheral blood. These receptors were obtained from a man in his fifties with active or convalescent COVID-19.

The V gene is TRBV19, the J gene TRBJ2-3; weak D call: TRBD2 (7 bases). The CDR3 extends over 14 amino acids. Trimming cost V 1 base and J 7 bases, with 12 bases left between them. Germline loops: CDR1 LNHDA, CDR2 SQIVND (reference sequence). CDR3 bases: TGTGCCAGTAGTATAGGGGGAGGGGGAAATACGCAGTATTTT. Translating it yields CASSIGGGGNTQYF. Combining the CDR3 with reference TRBV19 and TRBJ2-3 gives the whole variable domain DGGITQSPKYLFRKEGQNVTLSCEQNLNHDAMYWYRQDPGQGLRLIYYSQIVNDFQKGDIAEGYSVSREKKESFPLTVTSAQKNPTAFYLCASSIGGGGNTQYFGPGTRLTVL.

This chain uses TRBV4-2 with TRBJ1-4; weak D call: TRBD1 (5 bases). The length of the CDR3 is 14 residues. Germline CDR1 LGHNA, CDR2 YNFKEQ. V shed 4 bases and J shed 6 bases, with 12 bases lying between them. CDR3 in amino acids: CASSPGQGDEKLFF. The CDR3 DNA sequence: TGTGCCAGCAGCCCGGGCCAAGGGGATGAAAAACTGTTTTTT.